This is a list of T cell receptor beta chains from one sample in a study of blood T cell repertoires in COVID-19. Only in-frame clones appear in the TCRdb table, and some are missing; sequencing was by immunoSEQ multiplex PCR. The table records 490,000 or so clones, approximately 86% of them present only once. Sequencing was performed on PBMCs or T cells enriched from blood (not recorded which). Every receptor here comes from a woman aged 55 to 70 who had recovered from COVID-19. Both conserved end residues are part of each CDR3. The order of the fields is clone size, J gene, V gene, D gene, CDR3 DNA, CDR3 protein. The D gene is left open where the match is weak. Clone size is shown for a subset of rows, as once, few, many or a class of expanded clone.

clone_size: NA; j_call: TRBJ1-1; v_call: TRBV2; d_call: TRBD1; cdr3_nt: TGTGCCAGCAGCCCGACAGGGAGCACTGAAGCTTTCTTT; cdr3_aa: CASSPTGSTEAFF
clone_size: NA; j_call: TRBJ2-6; v_call: TRBV23-1; d_call: NA; cdr3_nt: TGCGCCAGCAGCCCAGGGTCCAACGTCCTGACTTTC; cdr3_aa: CASSPGSNVLTF
clone_size: NA; j_call: TRBJ2-2; v_call: TRBV6-5; d_call: NA; cdr3_nt: TGTGCCAGCAGCTGGGACTCACACACCGGGGAGCTGTTTTTT; cdr3_aa: CASSWDSHTGELFF
clone_size: once; j_call: TRBJ2-2; v_call: TRBV7-7; d_call: NA; cdr3_nt: TGTGCCAGCAGCTCCTACGCGCAGGGGGGTACCGGGGAGCTGTTTTTT; cdr3_aa: CASSSYAQGGTGELFF
clone_size: NA; j_call: TRBJ2-6; v_call: TRBV5-1; d_call: NA; cdr3_nt: TGCGCCAGCAGCTTGAACCCCAGGCTTGGGGCCAACGTCCTGACTTTC; cdr3_aa: CASSLNPRLGANVLTF
clone_size: NA; j_call: TRBJ1-1; v_call: TRBV18; d_call: NA; cdr3_nt: TGTGCCAGCTCCCTAAGCCCGGGCGCGGGTGAAGCTTTCTTT; cdr3_aa: CASSLSPGAGEAFF
clone_size: NA; j_call: TRBJ1-2; v_call: TRBV27; d_call: NA; cdr3_nt: TGTGCCAGCAGTTACAGGGATCGCGGGGGCTACACCTTC; cdr3_aa: CASSYRDRGGYTF
clone_size: NA; j_call: TRBJ1-3; v_call: TRBV4-1; d_call: TRBD1; cdr3_nt: TGCGCCAGCAGCCAAGATCAGGGGGCGAGCTCTGGAAACACCATATATTTT; cdr3_aa: CASSQDQGASSGNTIYF
clone_size: NA; j_call: TRBJ2-1; v_call: TRBV24-1; d_call: TRBD2; cdr3_nt: TGTGCCACCAGTGATATCGCTTCCGGGACTAGCGGGGGGCCATCAAATGAGCAGTTCTTC; cdr3_aa: CATSDIASGTSGGPSNEQFF
clone_size: NA; j_call: TRBJ1-4; v_call: TRBV25-1; d_call: NA; cdr3_nt: TGTGCCAGCGGGAGGACTAGGGGTGAAAAACTGTTTTTT; cdr3_aa: CASGRTRGEKLFF
clone_size: NA; j_call: TRBJ1-1; v_call: TRBV6-5; d_call: NA; cdr3_nt: TGTGCCAGCAGTCCGCAGGGCTATGGTGAAGCTTTCTTT; cdr3_aa: CASSPQGYGEAFF
clone_size: NA; j_call: TRBJ2-1; v_call: TRBV19; d_call: TRBD1; cdr3_nt: TGTGCCAGTAGGTTAACCCCAGGGACAGGGAACAATGAGCAGTTCTTC; cdr3_aa: CASRLTPGTGNNEQFF
clone_size: NA; j_call: TRBJ2-2; v_call: TRBV19; d_call: NA; cdr3_nt: TGTGCCAGTACCCCGCAGGGGTTGTCCACCGGGGAGCTGTTTTTT; cdr3_aa: CASTPQGLSTGELFF
clone_size: NA; j_call: TRBJ2-5; v_call: TRBV18; d_call: NA; cdr3_nt: TGTGCCAGCTCACCACACACGAAAGAGACCCAGTACTTC; cdr3_aa: CASSPHTKETQYF
clone_size: NA; j_call: TRBJ1-3; v_call: TRBV30; d_call: NA; cdr3_nt: TGTGCCTGGAGTTTAAGGGGAACTGGAAACACCATATATTTT; cdr3_aa: CAWSLRGTGNTIYF
clone_size: NA; j_call: TRBJ1-1; v_call: TRBV7-2; d_call: NA; cdr3_nt: TGTGCCAGCAGCTTTTGGGGGCAGGGAACTGAAGCTTTCTTT; cdr3_aa: CASSFWGQGTEAFF
clone_size: NA; j_call: TRBJ2-3; v_call: TRBV3-1/TRBV3-2; d_call: TRBD1; cdr3_nt: TGTGCCAGCAGCCCAGGGGGACCAAGGGAGTATTTT; cdr3_aa: CASSPGGPREYF
clone_size: NA; j_call: TRBJ2-5; v_call: TRBV5-1; d_call: TRBD2; cdr3_nt: TGCGCCAGCAGCTTGGAGGCTAGCGGGGCTCCAGGGGCCCAGTACTTC; cdr3_aa: CASSLEASGAPGAQYF
clone_size: NA; j_call: TRBJ2-1; v_call: TRBV24-1; d_call: NA; cdr3_nt: TGTGCCACCAGTGAGAGCGGATCCTACAATGAGCAGTTCTTC; cdr3_aa: CATSESGSYNEQFF
clone_size: NA; j_call: TRBJ2-7; v_call: TRBV12-3/TRBV12-4; d_call: NA; cdr3_nt: TGTGCCAGCAGTTTCCGGGGCTACGAGCAGTACTTC; cdr3_aa: CASSFRGYEQYF
clone_size: NA; j_call: TRBJ2-3; v_call: TRBV11-2; d_call: NA; cdr3_nt: TGTGCCAGCAGTTACACAGATACGCAGTATTTT; cdr3_aa: CASSYTDTQYF
clone_size: NA; j_call: TRBJ2-1; v_call: TRBV6-1; d_call: NA; cdr3_nt: TGTGCCAGCAGTGACGTCAGGGATCCCCGCTACAATGAGCAGTTCTTC; cdr3_aa: CASSDVRDPRYNEQFF
clone_size: NA; j_call: TRBJ1-1; v_call: TRBV7-8; d_call: NA; cdr3_nt: TGTGCCAGCACCTTAAGTACTCTCCTCAACACTGAAGCTTTCTTT; cdr3_aa: CASTLSTLLNTEAFF
clone_size: NA; j_call: TRBJ2-2; v_call: TRBV10-3; d_call: TRBD2; cdr3_nt: TGTGCCATCAGTGACTGGGGCGGGGGGGCCTCCGCGAACACCGGGGAGCTGTTTTTT; cdr3_aa: CAISDWGGGASANTGELFF
clone_size: NA; j_call: TRBJ2-5; v_call: TRBV5-5; d_call: NA; cdr3_nt: TGTGCCAGCATCCGAGCGGGTCGATGGGAGACCCAGTACTTC; cdr3_aa: CASIRAGRWETQYF
clone_size: NA; j_call: TRBJ1-2; v_call: TRBV3-1/TRBV3-2; d_call: NA; cdr3_nt: TGTGCCAGCAGCCAAGGACGACGGGTAGCTAACTATGGCTACACCTTC; cdr3_aa: CASSQGRRVANYGYTF
clone_size: NA; j_call: TRBJ1-1; v_call: TRBV6-1; d_call: NA; cdr3_nt: TGTGCCAGCAGTGAAGGAGGAAGCTTGAACACTGAAGCTTTCTTT; cdr3_aa: CASSEGGSLNTEAFF
clone_size: NA; j_call: TRBJ2-1; v_call: TRBV3-1/TRBV3-2; d_call: TRBD2; cdr3_nt: TGTGCCAGCAGCCAAGAATGGCGGGGGGGCAGATTCTTC; cdr3_aa: CASSQEWRGGRFF
clone_size: NA; j_call: TRBJ1-2; v_call: TRBV28; d_call: TRBD1; cdr3_nt: TGTGCCAGCAGCTTGGTTGGGACAGGCCAAGGCTATGGCTACACCTTC; cdr3_aa: CASSLVGTGQGYGYTF
clone_size: NA; j_call: TRBJ1-2; v_call: TRBV18; d_call: NA; cdr3_nt: TGTGCCAGCTCTGTAACGGGTTATGGCTACACCTTC; cdr3_aa: CASSVTGYGYTF
clone_size: NA; j_call: TRBJ1-1; v_call: TRBV5-6; d_call: NA; cdr3_nt: TGTGCCAGCAGCTTGAGACAGAAGAACACTGAAGCTTTCTTT; cdr3_aa: CASSLRQKNTEAFF
clone_size: NA; j_call: TRBJ1-2; v_call: TRBV7-9; d_call: NA; cdr3_nt: TGTGCCAGCAGCCCGGAGATCTATGGCTACACCTTC; cdr3_aa: CASSPEIYGYTF
clone_size: NA; j_call: TRBJ1-1; v_call: TRBV6-5; d_call: TRBD1; cdr3_nt: TGTGCCAGCAGTTACTCTGGACAGGGCGCTTCGGCTTTCTTT; cdr3_aa: CASSYSGQGASAFF
clone_size: NA; j_call: TRBJ1-5; v_call: TRBV5-1; d_call: TRBD1; cdr3_nt: TGCGCCAGCAGCTTCGGGACAGGGGGGAGTAATCAGCCCCAGCATTTT; cdr3_aa: CASSFGTGGSNQPQHF
clone_size: once; j_call: TRBJ1-2; v_call: TRBV3-1/TRBV3-2; d_call: NA; cdr3_nt: TGTGCCAGCAGCCGTTGGCCAGGGTTTGAGGGCTACACCTTC; cdr3_aa: CASSRWPGFEGYTF
clone_size: NA; j_call: TRBJ2-3; v_call: TRBV20-1; d_call: NA; cdr3_nt: TGCAGTGCTAGCCGGGCAGATACGCAGTATTTT; cdr3_aa: CSASRADTQYF
clone_size: NA; j_call: TRBJ1-1; v_call: TRBV29-1; d_call: NA; cdr3_nt: TGCAGCGTTACGTTTGGGGGGACCGTGAACACTGAAGCTTTCTTT; cdr3_aa: CSVTFGGTVNTEAFF
clone_size: NA; j_call: TRBJ2-5; v_call: TRBV15; d_call: NA; cdr3_nt: TGTGCCACCAGCAGAGGGGGAGAAGAGACCCAGTACTTC; cdr3_aa: CATSRGGEETQYF
clone_size: NA; j_call: TRBJ2-6; v_call: TRBV5-1; d_call: NA; cdr3_nt: TGCGCCAGCAGCATCTGGACAACTGGCTCTGGGGCCAACGTCCTGACTTTC; cdr3_aa: CASSIWTTGSGANVLTF
clone_size: NA; j_call: TRBJ1-2; v_call: TRBV28; d_call: TRBD1; cdr3_nt: TGTGCCAGCAGGGACAGGGACTATGGCTACACCTTC; cdr3_aa: CASRDRDYGYTF
clone_size: NA; j_call: TRBJ1-2; v_call: TRBV5-1; d_call: NA; cdr3_nt: TGCGCCAGCAGCTTCGACACGTGGGCGCTCAGCTACACCTTC; cdr3_aa: CASSFDTWALSYTF
clone_size: NA; j_call: TRBJ1-2; v_call: TRBV2; d_call: NA; cdr3_nt: TGTGCCAGCAGTGAGAGGCAGCCCGTCTATGGCTACACCTTC; cdr3_aa: CASSERQPVYGYTF
clone_size: NA; j_call: TRBJ2-7; v_call: TRBV30; d_call: TRBD1; cdr3_nt: TGTGCCTGGAAGGACAGGGCCTCCTACGAGCAGTACTTC; cdr3_aa: CAWKDRASYEQYF
clone_size: NA; j_call: TRBJ1-5; v_call: TRBV5-4; d_call: TRBD1; cdr3_nt: TGTGCCAGCAGCTTAACAGGGGACAATCAGCCCCAGCATTTT; cdr3_aa: CASSLTGDNQPQHF
clone_size: NA; j_call: TRBJ1-2; v_call: TRBV6-5; d_call: NA; cdr3_nt: TGTGCCAGCGGACTCCTTGGGGGCTACACCTTC; cdr3_aa: CASGLLGGYTF
clone_size: NA; j_call: TRBJ2-1; v_call: TRBV5-1; d_call: TRBD2; cdr3_nt: TGCGCCAGCAGCTTCGGGGGGGCCCATGAGCAGTTCTTC; cdr3_aa: CASSFGGAHEQFF
clone_size: NA; j_call: TRBJ1-5; v_call: TRBV2; d_call: NA; cdr3_nt: TGTGCCAGCACTAGGGCGAGGGGCAATCAGCCCCAGCATTTT; cdr3_aa: CASTRARGNQPQHF
clone_size: NA; j_call: TRBJ1-2; v_call: TRBV19; d_call: NA; cdr3_nt: TGTGCCAGTAGTATGATTCCAGGGCCTAACTATGGCTACACCTTC; cdr3_aa: CASSMIPGPNYGYTF
clone_size: NA; j_call: TRBJ1-4; v_call: TRBV4-1; d_call: NA; cdr3_nt: TGCGCCAGCAGCCACGGTTACTTGGGTCGGGATGAAAAACTGTTTTTT; cdr3_aa: CASSHGYLGRDEKLFF
clone_size: NA; j_call: TRBJ2-5; v_call: TRBV6-4; d_call: TRBD2; cdr3_nt: TGTGCCAGCCCTTTAGCGGGGGGGCAAGAGACCCAGTACTTC; cdr3_aa: CASPLAGGQETQYF
clone_size: NA; j_call: TRBJ1-1; v_call: TRBV12-3/TRBV12-4; d_call: NA; cdr3_nt: TGTGCCAGCAGTTTAGGAACAGGCGGTGAAGCTTTCTTT; cdr3_aa: CASSLGTGGEAFF
clone_size: NA; j_call: TRBJ1-2; v_call: TRBV6-5; d_call: NA; cdr3_nt: TGTGCCAGCAGGCAGGACTTTAACTATGGCTACACCTTC; cdr3_aa: CASRQDFNYGYTF
clone_size: NA; j_call: TRBJ2-3; v_call: TRBV28; d_call: NA; cdr3_nt: TGTGCCAGCAGTTTATCGTGGAGAGGGACAGATACGCAGTATTTT; cdr3_aa: CASSLSWRGTDTQYF
clone_size: NA; j_call: TRBJ1-5; v_call: TRBV4-1; d_call: TRBD1; cdr3_nt: TGCGCCAGCAGCGGACGGGACAGCCGCAATCAGCCCCAGCATTTT; cdr3_aa: CASSGRDSRNQPQHF
clone_size: NA; j_call: TRBJ1-1; v_call: TRBV2; d_call: NA; cdr3_nt: TGTGCCAGCAGTGATGGGGCCCGGAAGGCTTTCTTT; cdr3_aa: CASSDGARKAFF
clone_size: NA; j_call: TRBJ2-1; v_call: TRBV19; d_call: NA; cdr3_nt: TGTGCCAGTAGTATGGGTAGTCAGGGGCGCAATGAGCAGTTCTTC; cdr3_aa: CASSMGSQGRNEQFF
clone_size: once; j_call: TRBJ1-5; v_call: TRBV27; d_call: TRBD1; cdr3_nt: TGTGCCAGCTCAGGGGGCGGTAGCAATCAGCCCCAGCATTTT; cdr3_aa: CASSGGGSNQPQHF
clone_size: once; j_call: TRBJ2-7; v_call: TRBV6-2/TRBV6-3; d_call: TRBD1; cdr3_nt: TGTGCCAGCAGTAAAATAAACCGGGACAGGGGAGGTCAGCAGTACTTC; cdr3_aa: CASSKINRDRGGQQYF
clone_size: NA; j_call: TRBJ1-5; v_call: TRBV3-1/TRBV3-2; d_call: NA; cdr3_nt: TGTGCCAGCAGCCAGTACGGGGGAGCGAATCAGCCCCAGCATTTT; cdr3_aa: CASSQYGGANQPQHF
clone_size: NA; j_call: TRBJ1-2; v_call: TRBV11-3; d_call: NA; cdr3_nt: TGTGCCAGCAGCGGACAGACTAACTATGGCTACACCTTC; cdr3_aa: CASSGQTNYGYTF